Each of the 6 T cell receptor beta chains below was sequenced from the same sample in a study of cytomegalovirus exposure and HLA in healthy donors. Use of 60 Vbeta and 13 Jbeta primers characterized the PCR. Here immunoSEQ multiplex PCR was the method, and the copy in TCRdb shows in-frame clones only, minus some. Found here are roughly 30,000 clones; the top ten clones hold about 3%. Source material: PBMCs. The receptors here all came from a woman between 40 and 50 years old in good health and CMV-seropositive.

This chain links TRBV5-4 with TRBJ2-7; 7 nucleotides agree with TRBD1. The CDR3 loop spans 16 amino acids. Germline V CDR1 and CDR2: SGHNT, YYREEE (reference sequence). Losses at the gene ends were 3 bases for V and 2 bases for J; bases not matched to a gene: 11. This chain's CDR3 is CASSSGQTHEAYEQYF. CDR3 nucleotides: TGTGCCAGCAGCTCGGGACAGACTCATGAAGCCTACGAGCAGTACTTC.

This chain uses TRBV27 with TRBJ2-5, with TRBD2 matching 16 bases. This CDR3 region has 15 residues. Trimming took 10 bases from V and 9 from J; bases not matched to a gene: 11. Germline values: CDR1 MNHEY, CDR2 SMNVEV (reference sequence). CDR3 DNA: TGTGCCACCTCTCCTGAAGGGACTAGCGGGAGGGCCCAGTACTTC. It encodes CATSPEGTSGRAQYF.

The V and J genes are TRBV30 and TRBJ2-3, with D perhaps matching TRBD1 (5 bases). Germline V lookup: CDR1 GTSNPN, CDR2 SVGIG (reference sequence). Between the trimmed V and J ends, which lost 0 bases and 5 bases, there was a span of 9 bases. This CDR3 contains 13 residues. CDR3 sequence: CAWSVKGVDTQYF. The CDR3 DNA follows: TGTGCCTGGAGTGTAAAAGGGGTAGATACGCAGTATTTT.

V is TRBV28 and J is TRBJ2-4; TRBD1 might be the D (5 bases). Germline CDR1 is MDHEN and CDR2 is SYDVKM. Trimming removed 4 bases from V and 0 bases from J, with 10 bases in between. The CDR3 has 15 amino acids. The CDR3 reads CASSYRQLAKNIQYF. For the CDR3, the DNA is TGTGCCAGCAGTTATCGACAGTTAGCCAAAAACATTCAGTACTTC.

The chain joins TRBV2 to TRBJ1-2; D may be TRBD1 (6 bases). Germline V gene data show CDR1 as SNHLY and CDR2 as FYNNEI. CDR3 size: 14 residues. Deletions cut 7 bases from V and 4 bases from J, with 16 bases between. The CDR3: CASIGETGSYGYTF. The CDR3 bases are TGTGCCAGCATAGGGGAAACAGGGTCCTATGGCTACACCTTC.

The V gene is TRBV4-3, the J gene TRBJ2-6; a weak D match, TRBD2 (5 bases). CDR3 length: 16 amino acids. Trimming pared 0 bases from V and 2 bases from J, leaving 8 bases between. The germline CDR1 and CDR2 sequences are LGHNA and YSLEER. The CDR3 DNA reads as TGCGCCAGCAGCCAAGAGTGGGGAGCTGGGGCCAACGTCCTGACTTTC. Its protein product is CASSQEWGAGANVLTF.